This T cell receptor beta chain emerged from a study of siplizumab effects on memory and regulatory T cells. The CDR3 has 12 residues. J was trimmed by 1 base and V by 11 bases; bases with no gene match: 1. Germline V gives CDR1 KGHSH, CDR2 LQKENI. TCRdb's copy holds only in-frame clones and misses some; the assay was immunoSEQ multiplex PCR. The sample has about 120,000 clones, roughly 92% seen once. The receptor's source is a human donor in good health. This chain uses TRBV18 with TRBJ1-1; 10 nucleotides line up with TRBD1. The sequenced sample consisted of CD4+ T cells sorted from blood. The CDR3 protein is CAGDRGNTEAFF. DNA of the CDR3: TGTGCCGGGGACAGGGGGAACACTGAAGCTTTCTTT.